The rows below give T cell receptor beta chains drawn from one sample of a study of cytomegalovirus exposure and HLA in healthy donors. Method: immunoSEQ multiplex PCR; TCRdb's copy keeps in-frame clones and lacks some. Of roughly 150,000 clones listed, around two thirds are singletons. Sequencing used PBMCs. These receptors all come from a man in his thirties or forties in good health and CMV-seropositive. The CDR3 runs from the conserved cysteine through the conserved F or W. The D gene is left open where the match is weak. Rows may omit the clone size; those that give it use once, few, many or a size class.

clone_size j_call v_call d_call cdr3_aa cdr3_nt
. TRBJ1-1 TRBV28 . CASSFSLTGRNTEAFF TGTGCCAGCAGTTTTTCCCTCACAGGGAGGAACACTGAAGCTTTCTTT
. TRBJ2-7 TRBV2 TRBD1 CASTQQAGGYEQYF TGTGCCAGCACTCAGCAGGCAGGGGGCTACGAGCAGTACTTC
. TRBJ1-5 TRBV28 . CASSTTGEVQPQHF TGTGCCAGCAGTACAACGGGGGAGGTACAGCCCCAGCATTTT
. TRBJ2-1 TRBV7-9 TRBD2 CASRTTSGDYNEQFF TGTGCCAGCAGAACGACTAGCGGGGACTACAATGAGCAGTTCTTC
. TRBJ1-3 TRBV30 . CAWSVGAGDSGNTIYF TGTGCCTGGAGTGTTGGCGCAGGGGACTCTGGAAACACCATATATTTT
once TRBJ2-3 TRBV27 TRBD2 CASSPVGLAGVDTQYF TGTGCCAGCAGCCCCGTGGGGCTAGCGGGAGTAGATACGCAGTATTTT
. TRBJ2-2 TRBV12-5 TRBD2 CASALAVIGELFF TGTGCTAGTGCGCTAGCGGTGATAGGGGAGCTGTTTTTT
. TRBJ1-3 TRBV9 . CASKPGSGNTIYF TGTGCCAGCAAACCGGGCTCTGGAAACACCATATATTTT
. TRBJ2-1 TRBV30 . CAWSVLGTTLGEQFF TGTGCCTGGAGTGTACTAGGGACAACCCTTGGAGAGCAGTTCTTC
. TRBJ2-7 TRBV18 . CASSPRSSQAGEQYF TGTGCCAGCTCACCACGGAGTAGCCAGGCGGGCGAGCAGTACTTC
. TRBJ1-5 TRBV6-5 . CASSYLGDQPQHF TGTGCCAGCAGTTACCTAGGTGATCAGCCCCAGCATTTT
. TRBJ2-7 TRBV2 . CASSINDRISYEQYF TGTGCCAGCAGCATAAATGACAGGATCTCCTACGAGCAGTACTTC
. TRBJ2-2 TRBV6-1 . CAGRDSPPGELFF TGTGCCGGACGGGACTCACCCCCCGGGGAGCTGTTTTTT
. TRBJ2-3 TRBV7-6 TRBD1 CASSLSGTGAADTQYF TGTGCCAGCAGCTTATCGGGGACAGGTGCGGCAGATACGCAGTATTTT
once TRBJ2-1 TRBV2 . CASSGAPREVFYEQFF TGTGCCAGCAGTGGCGCCCCTAGGGAGGTATTTTATGAGCAGTTCTTC
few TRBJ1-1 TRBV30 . CAWREDSTNTEAFF TGTGCCTGGAGGGAGGACAGTACTAACACTGAAGCTTTCTTT
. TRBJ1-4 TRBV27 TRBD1 CASSRNRGPNEKLFF TGTGCCAGCAGCCGAAACAGGGGTCCGAATGAAAAACTGTTTTTT
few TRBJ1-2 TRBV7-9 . CASSLVASNYGYTF TGTGCCAGCAGCTTAGTGGCATCTAACTATGGCTACACCTTC
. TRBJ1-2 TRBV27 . CASSLSAVGGYTF TGTGCCAGCAGTTTATCTGCGGTTGGCGGCTACACCTTC
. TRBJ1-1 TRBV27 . CASSLSWNSEAFF TGTGCCAGCAGTTTATCCTGGAACAGTGAAGCTTTCTTT
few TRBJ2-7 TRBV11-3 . CASSFGFWYEQYF TGTGCCAGCAGCTTCGGGTTCTGGTACGAGCAGTACTTC
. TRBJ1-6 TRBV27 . CASSLGRTSPLHF TGTGCCAGCAGTTTAGGGAGAACTTCACCCCTCCACTTT
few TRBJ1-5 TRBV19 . CASSIWSGNQPQHF TGTGCCAGTAGTATTTGGTCAGGGAATCAGCCCCAGCATTTT
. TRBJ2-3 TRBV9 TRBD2 CASSVGTSGTDTQYF TGTGCCAGCAGCGTAGGTACTAGCGGCACAGATACGCAGTATTTT
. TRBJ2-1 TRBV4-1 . CASSRERIQPYNEQFF TGCGCCAGCAGCCGCGAGCGGATCCAGCCCTACAATGAGCAGTTCTTC